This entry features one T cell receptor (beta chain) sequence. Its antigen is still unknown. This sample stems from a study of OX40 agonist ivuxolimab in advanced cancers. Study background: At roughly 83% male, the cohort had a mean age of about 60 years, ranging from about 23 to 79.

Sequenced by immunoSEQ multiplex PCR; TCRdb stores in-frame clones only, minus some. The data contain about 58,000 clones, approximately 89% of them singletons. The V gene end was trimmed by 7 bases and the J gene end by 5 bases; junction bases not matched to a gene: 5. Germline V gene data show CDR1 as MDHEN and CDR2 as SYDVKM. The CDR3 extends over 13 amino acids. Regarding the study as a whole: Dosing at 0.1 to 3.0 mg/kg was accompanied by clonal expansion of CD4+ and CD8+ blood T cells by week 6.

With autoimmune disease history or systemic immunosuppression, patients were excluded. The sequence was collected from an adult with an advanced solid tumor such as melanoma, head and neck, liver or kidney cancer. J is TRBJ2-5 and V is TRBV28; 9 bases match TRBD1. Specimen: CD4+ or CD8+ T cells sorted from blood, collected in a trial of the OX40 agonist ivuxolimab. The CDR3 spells CASNRQGVETQYF. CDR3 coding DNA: TGTGCCAGCAACCGACAGGGGGTGGAGACCCAGTACTTC.